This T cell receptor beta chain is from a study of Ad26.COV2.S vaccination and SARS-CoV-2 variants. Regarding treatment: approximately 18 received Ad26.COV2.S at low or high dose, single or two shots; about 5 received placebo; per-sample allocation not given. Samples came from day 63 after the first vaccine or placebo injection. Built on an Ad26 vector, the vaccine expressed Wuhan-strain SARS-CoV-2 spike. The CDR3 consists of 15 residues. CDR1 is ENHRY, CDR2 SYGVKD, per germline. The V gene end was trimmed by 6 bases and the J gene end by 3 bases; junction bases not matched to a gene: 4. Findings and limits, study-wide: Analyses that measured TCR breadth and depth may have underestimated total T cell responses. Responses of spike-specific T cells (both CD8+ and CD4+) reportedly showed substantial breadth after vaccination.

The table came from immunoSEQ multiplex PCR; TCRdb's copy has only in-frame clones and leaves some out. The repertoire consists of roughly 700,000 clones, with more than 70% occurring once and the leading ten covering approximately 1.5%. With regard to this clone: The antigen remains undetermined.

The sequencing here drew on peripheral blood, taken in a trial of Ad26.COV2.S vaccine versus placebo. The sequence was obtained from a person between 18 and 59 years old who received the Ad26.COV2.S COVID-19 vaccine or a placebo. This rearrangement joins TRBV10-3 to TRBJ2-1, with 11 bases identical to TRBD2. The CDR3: CAISLLAGVYNEQFF. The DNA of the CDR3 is TGTGCCATCAGCTTACTAGCGGGAGTCTACAATGAGCAGTTCTTC.